This T cell receptor (beta chain) was sequenced for a study of T cells in Graves' hyperthyroidism and ophthalmopathy. Whole-study findings and limits: Most clonotypes expanded in thyroid above 0.001 were likewise present in blood. The model's output predicted ophthalmopathy at a median of about 6.5 months prior to onset.

This clonotype has only one observation. Antigen: not known. Trimming removed 5 bases from V and 1 base from J, with 10 bases in between. The CDR3 has 14 residues. CDR1 and CDR2 from the germline V gene are MDHEN and SYDVKM. There were TCR beta CDR3 regions amplified from RNA transcripts. The study used the HTBI primer set for a first-round RT-PCR of the TCR CDR3. MiXCR was run by TCRdb on the multiplex PCR reads, yielding one entry per CDR3 protein. The table lists fewer than 750,000 distinct CDR3 sequences, about 14% of them singletons. Clinical symptoms, serum thyroxine and TRAb, thyroid ultrasound and orbital computed tomography together formed the diagnostic basis. The source of the PBMCs was around 10 ml of fresh peripheral blood.

The TCR was taken from a woman in her 50s with Graves' ophthalmopathy. The gene calls are TRBV28 and TRBJ2-3; a possible D gene is TRBD1 (6 bases). Sequenced material: blood. This CDR3 is CASSTGQRTDTQYF. CDR3 in DNA: TGTGCCAGCAGTACCGGACAGCGCACAGATACGCAGTATTTT.